The clone carrying this T cell receptor beta chain has just a few counts. The target antigen is unknown. These data belong to a study of beta chain features in type 1 diabetes. The wider study: Patients shared similar age, gender and cell yields with healthy donors. Study-level points and caveats: For Type 1 diabetes patients, all four CD4+ subsets carried TCRB CDR3s that were moderately but significantly shorter.

The CDR3 has 17 amino acids. CDR1 and CDR2 from the germline V gene are SNHLY and FYNNEI. The ends lost 7 bases at V and 1 base at J; junction bases unmatched: 12. A sort by CD45RO/CCR7/CD25/CD127/CD95/CD27 yielded CD4+ naive, central memory, regulatory and stem cell-like memory cells. Post-sort purity exceeded 95% for all sorted populations. TCRB transcripts that were expressed got sequenced, as all of the isolated RNA had been reverse transcribed. Clones were sequenced by immunoSEQ multiplex PCR, and TCRdb holds only the in-frame ones, with some missing. This sample has 330,000 or so clones, with around 12% found just once.

The sample taken for sequencing was naive CD4+ T cells from blood. The rearrangement links TRBV2 to TRBJ2-4, with 8 bases that match TRBD1. The TCR sequence derives from a woman younger than 35 with type 1 diabetes. The chain's CDR3 is CASMDRVLSLAKNIQYF. The CDR3 DNA sequence: TGTGCCAGCATGGACAGGGTCTTGAGTTTGGCCAAAAACATTCAGTACTTC.